This T cell receptor beta chain appears in the sequencing data of a study of early T cells in non-severe SARS-CoV-2 infection (dated by TCRdb to the early 2020s). About the study as a whole: Because TCR sequencing relied on bulk RNA taken from unsorted whole blood, pairing of alpha and beta chains was not possible. General findings and caveats noted by the study authors: VDJdb matching was skewed toward anti-spike CD8 responses and likely underestimated virus-specific expansions by missing private and CD4 specificities.

There are a few counts of this clonotype. Its antigen has not been determined. Qualities for individual bases were not recorded, and no much larger clone is one base off. The method was 5' RACE. TCRdb names NextSeq 500 as the instrument used. The TCR library protocol attached unique molecular identifiers to individual cDNA molecules to correct for sequencing error and PCR bias. Both TCR alpha and beta chains were sequenced, and tight co-correlation was observed between alpha and beta sequence abundances in each sample. The original methods were these. Decombinator V4 was used to annotate TCR sequences for V gene, J gene and CDR3. TCRs were defined as expanded if a significant change between any two time points was detected under a Poisson model with p below 0.0001. TCR abundances were normalised to the total number of TCRs sequenced per sample and were expressed as counts per million. MAIT TCRs were defined by TRAV1-2 paired with TRAJ12, TRAJ20 or TRAJ33, and iNKT TCRs by TRAV10 paired with TRAJ18. VDJdb, accessed on 1 November 2021, was searched for TCRs annotated for CMV, EBV and SARS-CoV-2, and TCRs annotated for more than one antigen were excluded. The raw public reads went through TCRdb reprocessing: fastp at Q25, MiXCR clone calling, in-frame beta chains kept. Rows are unified per CDR3 protein, each entry keeping the most common DNA and genes. The V and J calls come from TCRdb's annotation, not from the publication. This sample gives over 45,000 distinct CDR3 sequences in total; 6.6% of them show up just once. Of the sample, 5.5% to 7.5% falls within the top ten clones.

From the cysteine through the phenylalanine, the CDR3 covers 12 amino acids. The retained sequence is limited to the CDR3, 36 bases, with the frame set at the first base. CDR1 is given as SEHNR and CDR2 as FQNEAQ, both from the germline V gene (reference sequence). A distance of 6 bases separates the germline ends of V and J, which lose 1 base and 5 bases respectively. This was a case-control study nested in a cohort of healthcare workers in London, UK, who had nasopharyngeal swab PCR tests and blood samples taken every week. Healthcare workers were enrolled in the week of the UK lockdown, from 23 to 31 March 2020, and were followed every week for up to about 16 weeks.

The chain joins TRBV7-9 to TRBJ2-7; the D region possibly corresponds to TRBD1 (5 bases align). This specimen was whole blood, taken at baseline. The sequence was obtained from an adult who was a healthcare worker with PCR-confirmed SARS-CoV-2 infection or an uninfected control (not recorded which). The DNA sequence is given as TGTGCCAGCAGCTTAGTAGGGGACGAGCAGTACTTC. This sequence encodes CASSLVGDEQYF. The full variable domain, with segments outside the CDR3 supplied by the reference TRBV7-9 and TRBJ2-7 proteins, appears as DTGVSQNPRHKITKRGQNVTFRCDPISEHNRLYWYRQTLGQGPEFLTYFQNEAQLEKSRLLSDRFSAERPKGSFSTLEIQRTEQGDSAMYLCASSLVGDEQYFGPGTRLTVT.